These T cell receptor beta chains were read from a single sample in a study of T cell repertoires and HLA-DP antigens. These receptors have no known antigen. Here immunoSEQ multiplex PCR was the method, and the copy in TCRdb shows in-frame clones only, minus some. The data show some 110,000 clones, over 90% seen once. The sample comprised CD4+ T cells from PBMCs. All receptors come from a young woman in good health and CMV-seronegative. The CDR3 runs from the conserved cysteine through the conserved F or W. D genes are given only for firm matches. Not all rows give a size; the values are once, few, many and, for expanded clones, a class.

V,J,size,length,D,DNA,CDR3
TRBV4-1,TRBJ2-7,NA,15,NA,TGCGCCAGCAGCCATCCCCCAGGGGCAAACTACGAGCAGTACTTC,CASSHPPGANYEQYF
TRBV5-4,TRBJ2-2,NA,18,TRBD1,TGTGCCAGCAGCTTCGGCTACCGGACAGGGAGGAACACCGGGGAGCTGTTTTTT,CASSFGYRTGRNTGELFF
TRBV7-2,TRBJ2-6,NA,16,NA,TGTGCCAGCAGCCTGAGTGGGGGTGTCGGGGCCAACGTCCTGACTTTC,CASSLSGGVGANVLTF
TRBV19,TRBJ1-5,NA,18,TRBD1,TGTGCCAGTAGTATAGCCCGGGACAGGGCACTGAGGTATCAGCCCCAGCATTTT,CASSIARDRALRYQPQHF
TRBV19,TRBJ2-2,NA,14,NA,TGTGCCAGCGACGTCGGAGGGACCGGCGGGGAGCTGTTTTTT,CASDVGGTGGELFF
TRBV28,TRBJ2-6,NA,15,NA,TGTGCCAGCAGTACTCGACGTGGGGGGGCCAACGTCCTGACTTTC,CASSTRRGGANVLTF
TRBV5-5,TRBJ2-5,once,13,NA,TGTGCCAGCAGCTTGGCAAGCAAAGAGACCCAGTACTTC,CASSLASKETQYF
TRBV2,TRBJ2-2,once,15,NA,TGTGCCAGCAGTGAACGGCAGGGGAACACCGGGGAGCTGTTTTTT,CASSERQGNTGELFF
TRBV5-1,TRBJ1-1,NA,15,TRBD1,TGCGCCAGCAGCTCCGACCCAGGGGGCAACACTGAAGCTTTCTTT,CASSSDPGGNTEAFF
TRBV5-8,TRBJ2-1,NA,15,NA,TGTGCCAGCACCGAGCGGGCCCCGGGCCACAATGAGCAGTTCTTC,CASTERAPGHNEQFF
TRBV9,TRBJ2-1,NA,17,TRBD2,TGTGCCAGCAGCGTAGTCCCGAGGACTAGCGGGTACAATGAGCAGTTCTTC,CASSVVPRTSGYNEQFF
TRBV5-6,TRBJ1-3,NA,15,NA,TGTGCCAGCAGCTGGGACACCGCCTCTGGAAACACCATATATTTT,CASSWDTASGNTIYF
TRBV4-1,TRBJ2-3,NA,17,NA,TGCGCCAGCAGCCAAGATTCTTCCGCGGCGAACACAGATACGCAGTATTTT,CASSQDSSAANTDTQYF
TRBV4-2,TRBJ2-2,NA,15,TRBD2,TGTGCCAGCAGCCAGAGCGGACTAGGGCCCGGGGAGCTGTTTTTT,CASSQSGLGPGELFF
TRBV5-1,TRBJ2-5,NA,13,TRBD1,TGCGCCAGCAGCTTCGACAGGGAAGAGACCCAGTACTTC,CASSFDREETQYF
TRBV4-2,TRBJ2-5,NA,17,NA,TGTGCCAGCAGCGGAAGAAAAAGCGGATCGCTGGGGGAGACCCAGTACTTC,CASSGRKSGSLGETQYF
TRBV28,TRBJ1-2,NA,14,NA,TGTGCCAGCAGTTTAGGAGGGGGGGTCTATGGCTACACCTTC,CASSLGGGVYGYTF
TRBV28,TRBJ2-7,NA,16,TRBD2,TGTGCCAGCAGACCCGTTAGCGGGAGGATCACCTACGAGCAGTACTTC,CASRPVSGRITYEQYF
TRBV6-6,TRBJ1-2,NA,13,TRBD1,TGTGCCACTACCGACAGGGAGTGGAGTGGCTACACCTTC,CATTDREWSGYTF
TRBV6-5,TRBJ1-2,NA,13,NA,TGTGCCAGCAGTTTTGCGGGGGTTGGAGGCTACACCTTC,CASSFAGVGGYTF
TRBV4-3,TRBJ2-2,NA,17,TRBD1,TGCGCCAGCAGCCAAGAGACCGGGACAGGGGACACCGGGGAGCTGTTTTTT,CASSQETGTGDTGELFF
TRBV10-3,TRBJ2-5,NA,13,TRBD2,TGTGCCACCAAAATCGGGGGGAAAGAGACCCAGTACTTC,CATKIGGKETQYF
TRBV18,TRBJ2-1,NA,15,TRBD1,TGTGCCAGCTCACGGGGACAGGGTGCCTACAATGAGCAGTTCTTC,CASSRGQGAYNEQFF
TRBV14,TRBJ2-5,NA,16,NA,TGTGCCAGCAGCCATCCGGGACGGCTGCACCAAGAGACCCAGTACTTC,CASSHPGRLHQETQYF
TRBV9,TRBJ2-4,once,14,NA,TGTGCCAGCAGCGTAGACGGTGCCAAAAACATTCAGTACTTC,CASSVDGAKNIQYF
TRBV19,TRBJ2-7,few,17,NA,TGTGCCAGTAGTACGCCCCTGGGGAGGGGGCTCTCCTACGAGCAGTACTTC,CASSTPLGRGLSYEQYF
TRBV28,TRBJ2-7,NA,15,NA,TGTGCCAGCCACACGGGGCCCGTTTTTGGCTACGAGCAGTACTTC,CASHTGPVFGYEQYF
TRBV6-1,TRBJ2-7,once,15,TRBD1,TGTGCCAGCCGAAGGGACAGGGAATGGGGCCACGAGCAGTACTTC,CASRRDREWGHEQYF
TRBV5-6,TRBJ2-3,NA,19,TRBD2,TGTGCCAGCAGCTACCCGGGACTAGCGGGGGGGCCTAGCACAGATACGCAGTATTTT,CASSYPGLAGGPSTDTQYF